This T cell receptor beta chain was observed in a study of T cell changes during pregnancy in multiple sclerosis. CDR3 length: 17 amino acids. V was cut by 0 bases and J by 1 base, with 15 bases left in between. From germline, CDR1 is MNHEY and CDR2 SMNVEV (reference sequence). This clone was picked up one time. The table came from immunoSEQ multiplex PCR; TCRdb's copy has only in-frame clones and leaves some out. The sample lists fewer than 110,000 clones, more than 85% occurring once. The TCR comes from a female donor with multiple sclerosis, enrolled in a pregnancy study. The sample was peripheral blood, taken in the second trimester of pregnancy. The genes are TRBV27 and TRBJ1-1; TRBD1 might be the D (6 bases). CDR3 coding DNA: TGTGCCAGCAGTTTATCGGGGGCCGGGACGGGGAACACTGAAGCTTTCTTT. Translating it yields CASSLSGAGTGNTEAFF.